The entry that follows covers one T cell receptor beta chain sequence. Its antigen is undetermined. These data belong to a study of hypomethylating agent response in myelodysplastic syndrome. As for the study in general: With a mean age of 72.2 +/- 6.3 years, patients were most commonly cytogenetically diploid. Six or seven patients responded with complete response or hematologic improvement; roughly 5 did not. Study-level findings and limits: Whether shared GLIPH2 clusters recognize novel MDS antigens was not confirmed. Control donors' ages did not match those of MDS patients.

Generated by immunoSEQ multiplex PCR, the TCRdb table keeps only in-frame clones and is missing some. Of about 5,100 clones listed, around 81% are singletons. CDR1 and CDR2 from the germline V gene are MGHRA and YSYEKL. The CDR3 runs to 15 residues. V was trimmed by 1 base and J by 2 bases, leaving 9 bases between them. The sequence derives from a human donor with myelodysplastic syndrome. Source: bone marrow, taken before or after starting hypomethylating agent treatment for myelodysplastic syndrome (not recorded which). The chain employs TRBV4-1 and TRBJ2-1, with a possible D match to TRBD2 (7 bases). The CDR3 DNA reads as TGCGCCAGCAGCCAAGGAGGGGGGGCCTACAATGAGCAGTTCTTC. Its protein product is CASSQGGGAYNEQFF.